The 25 T cell receptor beta chains below all came from one sample that was sequenced in a study of blood T cell repertoires in COVID-19. Method: immunoSEQ multiplex PCR; TCRdb's copy keeps in-frame clones and lacks some. The data show 150,000 to 180,000 clones, with roughly nine tenths seen just once and about 0.57% held by the top ten. Sequences were obtained from peripheral blood. The origin of the receptors is a man aged 50-59 years with acute or convalescent COVID-19.

This chain's CDR3 is CASSKEGASNQPQHF. CDR3 nucleotides: TGTGCCAGTAGTAAAGAGGGGGCGAGCAATCAGCCCCAGCATTTT. V usage is TRBV19 and J usage is TRBJ1-5; TRBD1 matches 7 bases. CDR3 length: 15 residues. Germline values: CDR1 LNHDA, CDR2 SQIVND (reference sequence). The V segment lost 4 bases and the J segment 1 base; nucleotides outside the gene matches: 4.

The chain combines TRBV27 with TRBJ2-3; no clear D. This CDR3 comprises 13 residues. Germline CDR1 is MNHEY and CDR2 is SMNVEV (reference sequence). The V end lost 2 bases, the J end lost 1 base, and 4 bases lay between the germline ends. The CDR3 is CASSLAGTDTQYF. The CDR3 DNA reads TGTGCCAGCAGTTTAGCGGGCACAGATACGCAGTATTTT.

The chain employs TRBV27 and TRBJ2-5; the match to TRBD1 covers 8 bases. This CDR3 has 15 residues. Per germline, CDR1 MNHEY and CDR2 SMNVEV (reference sequence). V shed 4 bases and J 4 bases; nucleotides not matched to a gene: 8. The CDR3 region has the DNA TGTGCCAGCAGTTCCCGAGACAGGGGAGGAGAGACCCAGTACTTC. Protein product: CASSSRDRGGETQYF.

The J gene is TRBJ2-5, the V gene TRBV12-5; TRBD1 might be the D (5 bases). Per the germline V gene, CDR1 is LGHNT and CDR2 is FRNRAP. The CDR3 loop spans 14 amino acids. Trimming took 1 base from V and 3 from J, leaving 9 bases between them. For the CDR3, the DNA is TGTGCTAGTGGTTTGGACAGGAAAAAAGAGACCCAGTACTTC. Translating it yields CASGLDRKKETQYF.

The J gene is TRBJ2-3, the V gene TRBV27; D is possibly TRBD1 (6 bases). Germline V gives CDR1 MNHEY, CDR2 SMNVEV (reference sequence). V gave up 5 bases and J gave up 1 base, with 13 bases separating them. This CDR3 contains 15 residues. In DNA, the CDR3 is TGTGCCAGCAGTCATCGCCCAGGGGGCACAGATACGCAGTATTTT. Its translation is CASSHRPGGTDTQYF.

The V gene is TRBV6-5, the J gene TRBJ1-1; D is ambiguous. Trimming cost V 0 bases and J 4 bases, with 12 bases left between them. CDR1 and CDR2 (germline): MNHEY, SVGAGI. The CDR3 runs 15 residues. The CDR3 reads CASSYSGEAATEAFF. CDR3 sequence (DNA): TGTGCCAGCAGTTACTCGGGAGAGGCAGCCACTGAAGCTTTCTTT.

The V call is TRBV9, the J call TRBJ2-5; possibly TRBD2 for D (7 bases). The CDR3 is made up of 18 amino acids. Germline-derived CDR1 and CDR2 are SGDLS and YYNGEE. V shed 1 base and J shed 2 bases, with 21 bases lying between them. The CDR3 DNA sequence: TGTGCCAGCAGCGTAAGTGGGAGGGGGGGCGCTTTTCAAGAGACCCAGTACTTC. As protein: CASSVSGRGGAFQETQYF.

The V gene is TRBV30, the J gene TRBJ2-3; TRBD1 agrees at 9 bases. The CDR3 consists of 15 residues. Losses at the gene ends were 3 bases for V and 4 bases for J; bases not matched to a gene: 8. CDR1 and CDR2 from the germline V gene are GTSNPN and SVGIG (reference sequence). The CDR3 bases are TGTGCCTGGAGCTGGGGACAGGGTGCGGCAGATACGCAGTATTTT. Residues: CAWSWGQGAADTQYF.

The gene calls are TRBV28 and TRBJ1-1; TRBD1 is a possible D gene (6 bases). The V gene lost 6 bases and the J gene lost 8 bases, with 16 bases spanning the gap. Germline CDR1 reads MDHEN; CDR2 reads SYDVKM. This CDR3 comprises 13 residues. CDR3 protein: CASSTPGRGEAFF. The CDR3, as DNA: TGTGCCAGCAGCACCCCGGGAAGGGGGGAAGCTTTCTTT.

V usage is TRBV24-1 and J usage is TRBJ2-1; TRBD2 matches 14 bases. V trimming: 3 bases; J trimming: 3 bases; junction bases outside the gene matches: 6. The CDR3 contains 18 residues. Germline CDR1 KGHDR, CDR2 SFDVKD. The CDR3 spells CATSDLGTSGSFYNEQFF. The CDR3, as DNA: TGTGCCACCAGTGATCTAGGGACTAGCGGGAGTTTCTACAATGAGCAGTTCTTC.

The chain uses TRBV6-2 or TRBV6-3 and TRBJ2-7, with D possibly being TRBD1 (5 bases). Germline loops: CDR1 MNHEY, CDR2 SVGEGT. The CDR3 consists of 15 residues. V lost 0 bases and J lost 3, with 12 bases in between. The CDR3 DNA sequence: TGTGCCAGCAGTTACTCGCGGCAGGGAAGCTACGAGCAGTACGTC. Protein: CASSYSRQGSYEQYV.

The chain uses TRBV5-1 and TRBJ1-4, with D unresolved. Germline assignment: CDR1 SGHRS and CDR2 YFSETQ. The CDR3 is 14 residues long. Trimming took off 5 bases at V and 8 bases at J, with 16 bases between the two ends. In nucleotides, the CDR3 is TGCGCCAGCAGAGAAAGTACGGCCGGGGAAAAACTGTTTTTT. Its translation: CASRESTAGEKLFF.

The chain has TRBV3-1 (or the pseudogene TRBV3-2) and TRBJ2-5, with 7 positions matching TRBD2. The CDR3 runs to 14 residues. Germline V gene lookup returns CDR1 LGHDT and CDR2 YNNKEL (reference sequence). Trimming cost V 2 bases and J 3 bases; bases outside gene matches: 3. The CDR3 nucleotides read TGTGCCAGCAGCCAACTCCGGGAGGAAGAGACCCAGTACTTC. Encoded protein: CASSQLREEETQYF.

This chain uses TRBV14 with TRBJ2-2; D may be TRBD2 (6 bases). V shed 1 base and J shed 2 bases, with 11 bases lying between them. The CDR3 runs to 16 residues. Germline CDR1 SGHDN, CDR2 FVKESK. This CDR3 is CASSQGPGLNTGELFF. DNA for the CDR3: TGTGCCAGCAGCCAAGGCCCAGGACTAAACACCGGGGAGCTGTTTTTT.

V usage is TRBV7-9 and J usage is TRBJ2-5; D remains unclear. Trimming pared 5 bases from V and 1 base from J, leaving 11 bases between. The germline CDR1 and CDR2 sequences are SEHNR and FQNEAQ (reference sequence). The CDR3 runs 14 residues. The CDR3 DNA sequence: TGTGCCAGCAGCCCCACACGGAGCCAAGAGACCCAGTACTTC. It specifies CASSPTRSQETQYF.

The chain links TRBV28 to TRBJ1-5; D is undetermined. Germline loops: CDR1 MDHEN, CDR2 SYDVKM. The CDR3 runs to 12 residues. The germline V and J ends were trimmed by 7 bases and 4 bases, with 8 bases remaining between them. The CDR3: CASTEQNQPQHF. The DNA of the CDR3 is TGTGCCAGCACCGAACAGAATCAGCCCCAGCATTTT.

This clone was detected once. The V gene is TRBV10-3, the J gene TRBJ1-1; 7 nucleotides align to TRBD1. In germline, CDR1 is ENHRY, CDR2 SYGVKD. Germline trimming cut 2 bases from V and 0 bases from J; bases unmatched to any gene: 9. The CDR3 has 17 residues. In DNA form, the CDR3 reads TGTGCCATCAGTGAGCTTTTGGCAGGGGGATTGAACACTGAAGCTTTCTTT. It is translated as CAISELLAGGLNTEAFF.

J is TRBJ1-1 and V is TRBV6-5, with D perhaps matching TRBD1 (5 bases). Germline lookup yields CDR1 MNHEY and CDR2 SVGAGI. The CDR3 totals 11 residues. The ends were cut back, 7 bases at V and 7 bases at J, with 10 bases in the middle. The CDR3 here is CASNRNFEAFF. The DNA of the CDR3 is TGTGCCAGCAACAGGAATTTTGAAGCTTTCTTT.

V gene TRBV4-1 combines with J gene TRBJ1-2; no firm D call. This CDR3 has 13 residues. Trimming took off 2 bases at V and 7 bases at J, with 11 bases between the two ends. Per the germline V gene, CDR1 is MGHRA and CDR2 is YSYEKL. CDR3 DNA sequence: TGCGCCAGCAGCCAACCGGGAGGTCCTGGCTACACCTTC. Its protein is CASSQPGGPGYTF.

A few counts support this clone. V is TRBV6-5 and J is TRBJ2-2, with no clear D. Trimming pared 1 base from V and 2 bases from J, leaving 5 bases between. This CDR3 comprises 14 residues. Germline-derived CDR1 and CDR2 are MNHEY and SVGAGI. CDR3 nucleotide sequence: TGTGCCAGCAGTTACTTGACTAACACCGGGGAGCTGTTTTTT. It translates to CASSYLTNTGELFF.

The J gene is TRBJ1-1, the V gene TRBV30, with D maybe TRBD1 (5 bases). CDR1 is GTSNPN, CDR2 SVGIG, per germline (reference sequence). V lost 5 bases, J lost 8 bases, and 12 bases lay in between. The CDR3 totals 11 residues. This chain's CDR3 is CAWDRQSEAFF. The CDR3 DNA sequence: TGTGCCTGGGACCGACAGAGCGAAGCTTTCTTT. Combining the CDR3 with reference TRBV30 and TRBJ1-1 gives the whole variable domain SQTIHQWPATLVQPVGSPLSLECTVEGTSNPNLYWYRQAAGRGLQLLFYSVGIGQISSEVPQNLSASRPQDRQFILSSKKLLLSDSGFYLCAWDRQSEAFFGQGTRLTVV.

V usage is TRBV25-1 and J usage is TRBJ2-1, with D perhaps TRBD2 (5 bases). Trimming pared 4 bases from V and 3 bases from J, leaving 13 bases between. This CDR3 is built from 15 residues. Germline V gene data show CDR1 as MGHDK and CDR2 as SYGVNS. The CDR3 nucleotides are TGTGCCAGCAGTGGTCGGGATCCCAACTACAATGAGCAGTTCTTC. Amino acid sequence: CASSGRDPNYNEQFF.

This chain joins TRBV23-1 and TRBJ1-5; tentative D call: TRBD1 (5 bases). TRBV23-1 is designated an ORF whose function remains uncertain. This CDR3 is built from 14 residues. The V end was cut by 2 bases, the J end by 5 bases, with 10 bases between. DNA of the CDR3: TGCGCCAGCAGTCAAGGTACAGGTTATCAGCCCCAGCATTTT. The encoded protein is CASSQGTGYQPQHF.

The chain couples TRBV27 to TRBJ2-1; D perhaps matches TRBD2 (6 bases). CDR1 and CDR2 (germline): MNHEY, SMNVEV (reference sequence). CDR3 length: 12 amino acids. The V end lost 8 bases, the J end lost 10 bases, and 15 bases lay between the germline ends. CDR3 DNA: TGTGCCAGCTCCATAGGTGGGGGGGAGCAGTTCTTC. It encodes CASSIGGGEQFF.

This sequence joins TRBV18 and TRBJ1-1; 7 bases are shared with TRBD1. The CDR3 consists of 14 residues. Per germline, CDR1 KGHSH and CDR2 LQKENI. The V segment lost 5 bases and the J segment 5 bases; nucleotides outside the gene matches: 8. The CDR3 is CASSSQAGGTEAFF. CDR3 in DNA: TGTGCCAGCTCATCACAGGCAGGGGGGACTGAAGCTTTCTTT.